Listed below are T cell receptor beta chains from one sample, sequenced in a study of post-analysis software for immune sequencing data. One entry per CDR3 protein results from TCRdb running MiXCR on the PCR reads. The table includes 650,000 to 900,000 distinct CDR3 sequences, approximately 44% detected once. What was sequenced was blood. Receptor source: a girl aged 10-17 years with multiple sclerosis. Both conserved end residues are part of each CDR3. D genes are given only for firm matches. Rows give clone size only sometimes, using once, few, many, or a class for an expanded clone.

TRBD1 TRBJ2-7 few TRBV9 TGTGCCAGCAGCGTAGTTCCCGACAGGGGGACCTACGAGCAGTACTTC CASSVVPDRGTYEQYF
. TRBJ1-2 few TRBV29-1 TGCAGCGTTGGACTGGGGGACGGCTACACCTTC CSVGLGDGYTF
. TRBJ1-4 . TRBV28 TGTGCCGGCAGTCCACCGGGACGGCCGAATGAAAAACTGTTTTTT CAGSPPGRPNEKLFF
TRBD1 TRBJ2-5 . TRBV29-1 TGCAGCGTTGAAGAACCCAGTGACATCACAGGGGGAATGAATGAGCAGTACTTC CSVEEPSDITGGMNEQYF
. TRBJ2-1 . TRBV5-1 TGCGCCAGCAGCTTCCTCCTAGGGCCAGCGTCCAATGAGCAGTTCTTC CASSFLLGPASNEQFF
. TRBJ2-1 . TRBV4-1 TGCGCCAGCAGCCAAGATATGTCCTACAATGAGCAGTTCTTC CASSQDMSYNEQFF
. TRBJ2-7 . TRBV29-1 TGCAGCGTTGAAGTCACCGGGGCCCCCTACGAGCAGTACTTC CSVEVTGAPYEQYF
TRBD1 TRBJ2-7 few TRBV28 TGTGCCAGCAGTCCGTCTCCGGACAGGGGGAGACCCTACGAGCAGTACTTC CASSPSPDRGRPYEQYF
. TRBJ2-5 . TRBV7-2 TGTGCCAGCAGCTTCGGTCTGTCAGTAGAGACCCAGTACTTC CASSFGLSVETQYF
TRBD2 TRBJ2-5 . TRBV12-3/TRBV12-4 TGTGCCAGCAGTTTAGGGGGACTAGCGACCATCCAAGAGACCCAGTACTTC CASSLGGLATIQETQYF
. TRBJ1-1 . TRBV20-1 TGCAGTGCAACCGGGACGGCGGCTTTCTTT CSATGTAAFF
. TRBJ1-4 few TRBV12-3/TRBV12-4 TGTGCCAGCAGCCGAGGGACCATAAATGAAAAACTGTTTTTT CASSRGTINEKLFF
. TRBJ1-2 few TRBV4-1 TGCGCCAGCAGCCAAGATCTTGGAGGGGGAAGCGGCTATGGCTACACCTTC CASSQDLGGGSGYGYTF
. TRBJ2-1 few TRBV12-3/TRBV12-4 TGTGCCAGCAGTTTATATGCCCCACAGACAGTGCTTCCCTACAATGAGCAGTTCTTC CASSLYAPQTVLPYNEQFF
TRBD1 TRBJ2-7 . TRBV7-9 TGTGCCAGCAGGCCGGCACAGGGGGCTTTTGAGCAGTACTTC CASRPAQGAFEQYF
. TRBJ1-1 . TRBV6-6 TGTGCCAGCAGTTACTCGGACCCTGAGACTGAAGCTTTCTTT CASSYSDPETEAFF
. TRBJ2-3 . TRBV6-5 TGTGCCAGCAGTTTCCGGGTCCGGGGAGATACGCAGTATTTT CASSFRVRGDTQYF
. TRBJ2-3 few TRBV10-3 TGTGCCATCAGTGAGTCGAGGCAGTTCACAGATACGCAGTATTTT CAISESRQFTDTQYF
TRBD2 TRBJ2-1 few TRBV20-1 TGCAGTGCTAGAGGTTCCCCTCGGGGGGGAGAGACCCAGTTCTTC CSARGSPRGGETQFF
. TRBJ1-2 few TRBV5-1 TGCGCCAGCAGCTTGGGACCGACAGACAACTATGGCTACACCTTC CASSLGPTDNYGYTF
TRBD1 TRBJ2-1 few TRBV20-1 TGCAGTGCTAGGGGCCCCCCCGGGACAGGGGTCGCGGGAGATCAGCAGTTCTTC CSARGPPGTGVAGDQQFF
. TRBJ1-2 once TRBV20-1 TGCAGTGCTCCCAGGGGAGGAGACTATGGCTACACCTTC CSAPRGGDYGYTF
. TRBJ2-1 . TRBV6-6 TGTGCCAGCAGACGAAAGCAAGGTCTGGATGAGCAGTTCTTC CASRRKQGLDEQFF
TRBD2 TRBJ2-5 . TRBV7-6 TGTGCCAGCAGCTTAGAACTAGCGGATCAAGAGACCCAGTACTTC CASSLELADQETQYF
. TRBJ1-6 . TRBV5-1 TGCGCCAGCAGCGTGGACAGAGGAGGTAATTCACCCCTCCACTTT CASSVDRGGNSPLHF
. TRBJ2-7 . TRBV7-2 TGTGCCAGCAGCTTAGAGAAGGGGCTCTACGAGCAGTACTTC CASSLEKGLYEQYF
. TRBJ2-3 . TRBV30 TGTGCCTTGAGAGGGGAGGGACAGAGCACAGATACGCAGTATTTT CALRGEGQSTDTQYF
TRBD2 TRBJ2-5 . TRBV29-1 TGCAGCGTTGGGGGGGGGAGTCAAGAGACCCAGTACTTC CSVGGGSQETQYF
. TRBJ2-4 . TRBV20-1 TGCAGTGCTAGAGATCTCCGGGTTAGCGGAGCTTCGGAGCAGTACTTC CSARDLRVSGASEQYF
TRBD2 TRBJ2-5 . TRBV3-1 TGTGCCAGCAGCCAACTAGCGGGAGTCGGTCGGGAGACCCAGTACTTC CASSQLAGVGRETQYF
TRBD1 TRBJ2-7 . TRBV7-9 TGTGCCAGCAGCCGGACAGGGGTGCATCCCTACGAGCAGTACTTC CASSRTGVHPYEQYF
TRBD2 TRBJ2-5 . TRBV5-1 TGCGCCAGCAGCGGCGGACTAGCGGGAGATGAGACCCAGTACTTC CASSGGLAGDETQYF
TRBD1 TRBJ1-6 few TRBV15 TGTGCCACCAGCCGGGGACAGGGGGCCGATAATTCACCCCTCCACTTT CATSRGQGADNSPLHF
. TRBJ1-1 . TRBV6-1 TGTGCCAGCAGTCACGGACCTGTGGTTTTCTTT CASSHGPVVFF
. TRBJ2-2 . TRBV9 TGTGCCAGCAGCGTACTGACCGGGGGCGACACCGGGGAGCTGTTTTTT CASSVLTGGDTGELFF
TRBD1 TRBJ2-3 . TRBV5-1 TGCGCCAGCAGCTTGGGGGGACAGACTAGCACAGATACGCAGTATTTT CASSLGGQTSTDTQYF
TRBD2 TRBJ2-1 . TRBV20-1 TGCAGTGCCCCCTCCGGGCTAGCGGCCTACAATGAGCAGTTCTTC CSAPSGLAAYNEQFF
TRBD2 TRBJ2-1 . TRBV6-1 TGTGCCAGCAGTGAAATGGGGCTAGCGGGAGTCAATGAGCAGTTCTTC CASSEMGLAGVNEQFF
. TRBJ1-5 . TRBV20-1 TGCAGTGCTGGACTTTTTGGACCGAATGGGGGCAATCAGCCCCAGCATTTT CSAGLFGPNGGNQPQHF
. TRBJ2-7 . TRBV20-1 TGCAGTGCTAGTTCGGCAGCTGCCTACGAGCAGTACTTC CSASSAAAYEQYF
TRBD1 TRBJ1-1 few TRBV12-3/TRBV12-4 TGTGCCAGCAGTCTCGACAGGGTGGAAGCTTTCTTT CASSLDRVEAFF
TRBD2 TRBJ2-1 many TRBV20-1 TGCAGTGCTAGAGATCAGGGTTCTTGGGTTAGCGGGAGGAATGAGCAGTTCTTC CSARDQGSWVSGRNEQFF
. TRBJ1-2 few TRBV29-1 TGCACAACTGGGGGTCAGGAGGGCTACACCTTC CTTGGQEGYTF
. TRBJ2-5 . TRBV21-1 TGTGCCAGCAGCAAAGTCCGCGGCAGGGGTCAAGAGACCCAGTACTTT CASSKVRGRGQETQYF
TRBD2 TRBJ2-7 . TRBV7-2 TGCGCCAGCAGCTTGGGACTAGCCCTCTCCTACGAGCAGTACTTC CASSLGLALSYEQYF
. TRBJ1-4 . TRBV28 TGTGCCAGCAGAGGGGGATATGAAAAACTGTTTTTT CASRGGYEKLFF
TRBD1 TRBJ1-1 . TRBV15 TGTGCCACCAGCAGAGATAAGGGAGGGGGGACAGGGGGTACGAACACTGAAGCTTTCTTT CATSRDKGGGTGGTNTEAFF
. TRBJ1-2 few TRBV29-1 TGCAGCGTCTCAGGGGACGTGGGCTACACCTTC CSVSGDVGYTF
. TRBJ2-7 many TRBV28 TGTGCCAGCAGTTTAGGGCACGAGCAGTACTTC CASSLGHEQYF
. TRBJ1-2 few TRBV6-2/TRBV6-3 TGTGCCAGCAGTTACGTGGAGGAACCAACTAACTATGGCTACACCTTC CASSYVEEPTNYGYTF
. TRBJ2-5 . TRBV28 TGTGCCAGCAGTTTACTAGGGCGGGAGACCCAGTACTTC CASSLLGRETQYF
. TRBJ2-7 . TRBV5-1 TGCGCCAGCAGCCTCAGACCGGATTTCTCCTACGAGCAGTACTTC CASSLRPDFSYEQYF
TRBD2 TRBJ2-5 . TRBV2 TGTGCCAGGCAGGCTAGCGGGGCTGATCAAGAGACCCAGTACTTC CARQASGADQETQYF